This is a list of T cell receptor beta chains from one sample in a study of cytomegalovirus exposure and HLA in healthy donors. Profiled with immunoSEQ multiplex PCR; TCRdb holds only in-frame clones, not every one. The table shows roughly 95,000 clones, with approximately 81% occurring only once. The sequencing input was PBMCs. The receptors were gathered from a man in his late teens or twenties in good health and CMV-seropositive. Both conserved end residues are part of each CDR3. A D gene is named only where the DNA matches it firmly. Rows may omit the clone size; those that give it use once, few, many or a size class.

>TRBV6-6|TRBD1|TRBJ2-7|.
CASSHGQGQRYEQYF
TGTGCCAGCAGCCACGGACAGGGCCAGCGCTACGAGCAGTACTTC
>TRBV7-2|.|TRBJ2-1|.
CASSLSSSHEQFF
TGTGCCAGCAGCTTATCAAGTAGCCATGAGCAGTTCTTC
>TRBV10-1|.|TRBJ2-1|.
CASSETATNEQFF
TGCGCCAGCAGCGAGACAGCTACAAATGAGCAGTTCTTC
>TRBV5-1|.|TRBJ2-7|.
CASSGGRTAEPVYEQYF
TGCGCCAGCAGCGGAGGGAGGACGGCTGAACCTGTCTACGAGCAGTACTTC
>TRBV23-1|.|TRBJ2-1|.
CASSQFSSALHYNEQFF
TGCGCCAGCAGTCAATTCTCCTCAGCGTTACACTACAATGAGCAGTTCTTC
>TRBV5-6|TRBD1|TRBJ2-7|.
CASSIGTGSLSEYF
TGTGCCAGCAGCATCGGGACAGGGAGTCTCTCGGAGTACTTC
>TRBV9|.|TRBJ1-3|.
CASSPRQGLSSGNTIYF
TGTGCCAGCAGCCCACGCCAGGGATTAAGCTCTGGAAACACCATATATTTT
>TRBV6-4|.|TRBJ2-1|.
CASSAGLNEQFF
TGTGCCAGCAGTGCTGGGCTCAATGAGCAGTTCTTC
>TRBV27|TRBD1|TRBJ1-5|.
CASSLTGEANQPQHF
TGTGCCAGCAGTTTAACAGGGGAGGCAAATCAGCCCCAGCATTTT
>TRBV28|.|TRBJ2-7|.
CASSSPHALGGEQYF
TGTGCCAGCAGTTCCCCACATGCCCTCGGAGGCGAGCAGTACTTC
>TRBV5-4|.|TRBJ2-5|.
CASSLAGFRETQYF
TGTGCCAGCAGCTTGGCAGGGTTTCGGGAGACCCAGTACTTC
>TRBV29-1|TRBD2|TRBJ2-3|.
CSVEVSLLAGVQDTQYF
TGCAGCGTTGAAGTCTCTCTGCTAGCGGGAGTTCAAGATACGCAGTATTTT
>TRBV4-1|TRBD1|TRBJ1-1|.
CASSQDGRGETEAFF
TGCGCCAGCAGCCAAGATGGCAGGGGGGAAACTGAAGCTTTCTTT
>TRBV27|TRBD1|TRBJ1-2|.
CASSAQGRGPGYTF
TGTGCCAGCAGTGCCCAGGGCAGGGGGCCTGGCTACACCTTC
>TRBV18|.|TRBJ1-3|.
CASSPPAGSGNTIYF
TGTGCCAGCTCACCACCGGCAGGCTCTGGAAACACCATATATTTT
>TRBV28|.|TRBJ2-3|few
CASSLGAPDTQYF
TGTGCCAGCAGTCTAGGGGCCCCAGATACGCAGTATTTT
>TRBV5-1|TRBD1|TRBJ2-7|.
CASSAEPGQGSEQYF
TGCGCCAGCAGCGCTGAGCCGGGACAGGGAAGCGAGCAGTACTTC
>TRBV5-1|.|TRBJ2-2|.
CATTIGGQNTGELFF
TGCGCCACCACCATCGGCGGACAGAACACCGGGGAGCTGTTTTTT
>TRBV7-6|.|TRBJ1-4|.
CASSLREANEKLFF
TGTGCCAGCAGCTTACGGGAAGCTAATGAAAAACTGTTTTTT
>TRBV2|TRBD1|TRBJ2-1|.
CASSARTGQNNEQFF
TGTGCCAGCAGCGCGAGGACAGGGCAAAACAATGAGCAGTTCTTC
>TRBV5-1|.|TRBJ1-1|.
CASSLAHGGDTEAFF
TGCGCCAGCAGCTTGGCCCACGGGGGGGACACTGAAGCTTTCTTT
>TRBV7-2|TRBD2|TRBJ2-5|.
CASSSGLARSRTQYF
TGTGCCAGCAGCTCGGGACTAGCTAGAAGTCGGACCCAGTACTTC
>TRBV2|TRBD2|TRBJ2-1|.
CASSVSGRAWGGDEQFF
TGTGCCAGCAGCGTAAGCGGGAGGGCTTGGGGGGGAGATGAGCAGTTCTTC
>TRBV4-1|.|TRBJ2-1|.
CASKEQSGSSYNEQFF
TGCGCCAGCAAAGAACAAAGCGGTAGCTCCTACAATGAGCAGTTCTTC
>TRBV2|.|TRBJ1-2|few
CASSESRRTGDYGYTF
TGTGCCAGCAGTGAATCTCGTCGGACGGGGGACTATGGCTACACCTTC
>TRBV5-1|TRBD1|TRBJ2-7|.
CASSLRDRAHEQYF
TGCGCCAGCAGCTTGAGGGACAGGGCCCACGAGCAGTACTTC
>TRBV28|TRBD1|TRBJ2-3|.
CASSFPLGQGPTDTQYF
TGTGCCAGCAGTTTCCCTCTCGGACAGGGCCCCACAGATACGCAGTATTTT
>TRBV10-3|.|TRBJ1-1|once
CATSERAEAFF
TGTGCCACCTCGGAACGGGCTGAAGCTTTCTTT
>TRBV10-3|.|TRBJ1-5|.
CAIGSPNQPQHF
TGTGCCATCGGCAGTCCCAATCAGCCCCAGCATTTT
>TRBV2|.|TRBJ2-2|.
CASSEQGFGTGELFF
TGTGCCAGCAGTGAACAGGGTTTTGGCACCGGGGAGCTGTTTTTT
>TRBV11-2|.|TRBJ1-2|.
CASSPEGLIYGYTF
TGTGCCAGCAGCCCAGAGGGACTGATCTATGGCTACACCTTC
>TRBV7-9|TRBD1|TRBJ1-2|.
CASSLEQGARPTF
TGTGCCAGCAGCTTAGAACAGGGGGCTCGTCCTACCTTC
>TRBV29-1|TRBD1|TRBJ1-1|.
CSVDRGLNTEAFF
TGCAGCGTTGACAGGGGGCTGAACACTGAAGCTTTCTTT
>TRBV7-2|TRBD2|TRBJ2-3|.
CASSSRGAGMINTQYF
TGTGCCAGCAGCTCCCGCGGAGCGGGAATGATAAATACGCAGTATTTT
>TRBV7-3|TRBD1|TRBJ2-2|.
CASSPGTGTGNTGELFF
TGTGCCAGCAGCCCTGGAACCGGGACAGGGAACACCGGGGAGCTGTTTTTT
>TRBV30|TRBD2|TRBJ2-1|once
CAWSRGRGGNEQFF
TGTGCCTGGAGTCGCGGGAGGGGGGGCAATGAGCAGTTCTTC
>TRBV7-8|.|TRBJ1-2|.
CASSFGSGYGYTF
TGTGCCAGCAGCTTCGGCAGCGGGTATGGCTACACCTTC
>TRBV19|TRBD1|TRBJ2-7|.
CATVGQGGHEQYF
TGTGCCACTGTTGGACAGGGGGGGCACGAGCAGTACTTC
>TRBV11-2|.|TRBJ1-2|.
CASSRRNLDASYTF
TGTGCCAGCAGCCGGCGGAATTTAGACGCCAGCTACACCTTC
>TRBV7-2|TRBD2|TRBJ2-5|.
CASSLSLAGVGTQYF
TGTGCCAGCAGCTTATCTCTAGCGGGAGTAGGAACCCAGTACTTC
>TRBV6-6|.|TRBJ1-1|few
CASTAGLTEAFF
TGTGCCAGCACCGCAGGGCTAACTGAAGCTTTCTTT
>TRBV4-2|.|TRBJ2-7|once
CASSQVLSGSSYEQYF
TGTGCCAGCAGCCAAGTATTAAGCGGATCGTCCTACGAGCAGTACTTC
>TRBV28|TRBD2|TRBJ2-1|once
CASSTWTSGKTRNNEQFF
TGTGCCAGCAGCACTTGGACTAGCGGCAAGACTCGTAACAATGAGCAGTTCTTC
>TRBV18|TRBD2|TRBJ2-1|.
CASSPYLGGTSYNEQFF
TGTGCCAGCTCACCGTATCTCGGGGGGACCTCCTACAATGAGCAGTTCTTC